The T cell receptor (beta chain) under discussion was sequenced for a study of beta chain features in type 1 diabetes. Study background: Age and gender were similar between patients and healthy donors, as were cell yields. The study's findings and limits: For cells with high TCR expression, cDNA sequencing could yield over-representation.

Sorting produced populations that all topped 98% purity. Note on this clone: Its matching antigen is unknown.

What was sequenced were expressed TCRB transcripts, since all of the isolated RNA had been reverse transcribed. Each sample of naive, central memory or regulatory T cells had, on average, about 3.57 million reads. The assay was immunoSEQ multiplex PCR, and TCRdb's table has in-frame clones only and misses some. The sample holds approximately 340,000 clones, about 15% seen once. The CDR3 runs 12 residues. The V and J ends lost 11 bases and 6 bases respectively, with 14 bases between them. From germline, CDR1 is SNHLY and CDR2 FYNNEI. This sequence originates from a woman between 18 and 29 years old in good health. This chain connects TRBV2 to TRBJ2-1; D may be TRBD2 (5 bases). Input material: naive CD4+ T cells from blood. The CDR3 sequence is CAPKEEFNEQFF. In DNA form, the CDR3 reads TGTGCCCCAAAGGAGGAATTCAATGAGCAGTTCTTC.